One sample yielded the 8 T cell receptor beta chains listed below, sequenced in a study of T cell responses to AZD1222 COVID-19 vaccine. Produced via immunoSEQ multiplex PCR; TCRdb's table is partial and in-frame only. The sample records some 120,000 clones, about 89% being singletons. Sequenced here: peripheral blood, sampled on day 0 of MenACWY control vaccination. These receptors were collected from an adult in good health.

There are a few counts of this clone. The CDR3 DNA is TGTGCCAGCAGCCCAGGTTGGGCCAATCAGCCCCAGCATTTT. Its translation is CASSPGWANQPQHF. The chain couples TRBV3-1 (or the pseudogene TRBV3-2) to TRBJ1-5; no definite D call. V was cut by 4 bases and J by 3 bases, with 10 bases left in between. Germline V lookup: CDR1 LGHDT, CDR2 YNNKEL (reference sequence). The CDR3 runs 14 residues.

This chain links TRBV13 with TRBJ2-3; possible D gene TRBD2, 5 bases. The CDR3 has 13 amino acids. V was shortened by 7 bases and J by 4 bases, with 12 bases between the two germline ends. CDR1 and CDR2 (germline): PRHDT, FYEKMQ (reference sequence). CDR3 nucleotide sequence: TGTGCCAGCATCCTACCCGGGGCAGATACGCAGTATTTT. This codes for CASILPGADTQYF.

The rearrangement links TRBV5-6 to TRBJ2-2; 7 nucleotides align to TRBD1. This CDR3 spans 15 amino acids. J was trimmed by 8 bases and V by 0 bases; bases with no gene match: 7. Germline CDR1 reads SGHDT; CDR2 reads YYEEEE. Written as DNA, the CDR3 is TGTGCCAGCAGCTTGGTAGACAGGGTTCTGGGGGAGCTGTTTTTT. Amino acid sequence: CASSLVDRVLGELFF.

V usage is TRBV12-3 or TRBV12-4 and J usage is TRBJ2-7; TRBD2 might be the D (5 bases). Trimming left V 3 bases short and J 5 bases short, with 8 bases between. This CDR3 contains 12 residues. The CDR3 loop is CASSLRVNEQYF. The CDR3 nucleotides read TGTGCCAGCAGTTTGCGGGTCAACGAGCAGTACTTC.

This chain uses TRBV6-5 with TRBJ1-1; D is possibly TRBD1 (6 bases). The ends were cut back, 2 bases at V and 0 bases at J, with 7 bases in the middle. CDR1 is MNHEY and CDR2 is SVGAGI in the germline V gene. This CDR3 has 14 residues. This CDR3 is CASSYGGLNTEAFF. The CDR3 bases are TGTGCCAGCAGTTACGGGGGCCTGAACACTGAAGCTTTCTTT.

The chain couples TRBV7-2 to TRBJ1-1; TRBD1 is a possible D gene (6 bases). The germline V and J ends were trimmed by 0 bases and 4 bases, with 12 bases remaining between them. This CDR3 is 15 amino acids long. Germline CDR1 reads SGHTA; CDR2 reads FQGNSA. The CDR3 nucleotides read TGTGCCAGCAGCTTAGCGGGGGCCGCTCGCACTGAAGCTTTCTTT. Translating it yields CASSLAGAARTEAFF.

The CDR3 coding sequence is TGTGCCAGCAGTGAAGGGAGGGGGCGAGGCTACACCTTC. Translated: CASSEGRGRGYTF. J is TRBJ1-2 and V is TRBV6-1; 7 nucleotides match TRBD1. The J segment lost 8 bases and the V segment lost 1 base, leaving 4 bases of the junction unmatched. CDR1 and CDR2 (germline): MNHNS, SASEGT. The CDR3 has 13 residues.

This rearrangement joins TRBV6-5 to TRBJ1-3; a possible D gene is TRBD1 (5 bases). The CDR3 contains 14 residues. V shed 7 bases and J shed 0 bases, with 10 bases lying between them. Germline V gives CDR1 MNHEY, CDR2 SVGAGI. The CDR3 sequence: CASMTTGSGNTIYF. The CDR3 DNA reads TGTGCCAGCATGACAACAGGCTCTGGAAACACCATATATTTT.